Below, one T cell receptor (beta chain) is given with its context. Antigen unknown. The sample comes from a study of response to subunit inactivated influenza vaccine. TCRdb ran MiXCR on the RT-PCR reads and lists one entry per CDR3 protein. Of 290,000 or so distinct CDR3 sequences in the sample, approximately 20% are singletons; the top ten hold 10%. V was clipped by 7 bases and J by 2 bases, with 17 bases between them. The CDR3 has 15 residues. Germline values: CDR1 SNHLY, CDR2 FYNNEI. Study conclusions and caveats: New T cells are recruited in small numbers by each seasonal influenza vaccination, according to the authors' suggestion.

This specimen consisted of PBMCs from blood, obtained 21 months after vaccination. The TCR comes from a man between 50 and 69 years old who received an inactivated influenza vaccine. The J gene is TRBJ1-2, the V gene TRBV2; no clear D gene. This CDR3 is CASTRMGRTNYGYTF. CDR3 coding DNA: TGTGCCAGCACGAGAATGGGCAGGACCAACTATGGCTACACCTTC.